A selection of T cell receptor beta chains follows, all from one sample in a study of blood T cell repertoires in COVID-19. Using immunoSEQ multiplex PCR, the repertoire was profiled, and TCRdb retains in-frame clones only, with some absent. The table records approximately 470,000 clones, about 90% of them present only once. Sequencing used PBMCs or T cells enriched from blood (not recorded which). Source of these receptors: a woman aged 18-29 years who had recovered from COVID-19. Each CDR3 is given with its conserved first and last residue. Each record gives: D gene, CDR3 length, J gene, clone size, V gene, CDR3 protein, CDR3 DNA. The D gene is left open where the match is weak. Clone size is given for some rows only: seen once, a few or many times, or a class if the clone is expanded.

TRBD2	17	TRBJ2-5	NA	TRBV27	CASTLPGGAPRQETQYF	TGTGCCAGCACCCTCCCGGGAGGGGCGCCCCGACAAGAGACCCAGTACTTC
NA	15	TRBJ1-5	NA	TRBV6-5	CASSPWGGASQPQHF	TGTGCCAGCAGTCCCTGGGGGGGGGCTTCACAGCCCCAGCATTTT
NA	16	TRBJ1-2	NA	TRBV5-6	CASSLSARGSLGGYTF	TGTGCCAGCAGCTTGTCAGCTCGAGGGAGCCTTGGTGGCTACACCTTC
NA	15	TRBJ1-6	NA	TRBV2	CASRNGQPYNSPLHF	TGTGCCAGCAGAAATGGACAGCCTTATAATTCACCCCTCCACTTT
NA	14	TRBJ2-3	NA	TRBV19	CASSIIGSTDTQYF	TGTGCCAGTAGTATAATCGGGAGCACAGATACGCAGTATTTT
NA	14	TRBJ2-7	NA	TRBV4-2	CASSQQGSWYEQYF	TGTGCCAGCAGCCAACAGGGGTCGTGGTACGAGCAGTACTTC
TRBD1	14	TRBJ1-6	few	TRBV6-5	CASSSGTAYSPLHF	TGTGCCAGCAGCTCCGGGACAGCTTATTCACCCCTCCACTTT
NA	15	TRBJ1-3	NA	TRBV30	CAWSVGQSSGNTIYF	TGTGCCTGGAGCGTCGGACAGTCCTCTGGAAACACCATATATTTT
NA	15	TRBJ1-1	NA	TRBV27	CASSSWGVGNTEAFF	TGTGCCAGCAGTTCATGGGGGGTAGGTAACACTGAAGCTTTCTTT
TRBD1	16	TRBJ2-3	NA	TRBV5-1	CASSLGQGGRTDTQYF	TGCGCCAGCAGCCTAGGACAGGGGGGGCGCACAGATACGCAGTATTTT
NA	16	TRBJ1-2	NA	TRBV15	CATSREMAGEPGGYTF	TGTGCCACCAGCAGAGAGATGGCAGGGGAGCCGGGGGGCTACACCTTC
NA	14	TRBJ2-3	once	TRBV30	CAWSGGGAEGTQYF	TGTGCCTGGAGTGGAGGGGGCGCGGAGGGTACGCAGTATTTT
TRBD1	14	TRBJ1-1	NA	TRBV7-2	CASSSRGQGTEAFF	TGTGCCAGCAGCTCCAGGGGGCAGGGGACTGAAGCTTTCTTT
NA	15	TRBJ2-1	NA	TRBV11-1	CASSSSTRIGDEQFF	TGTGCCAGCAGCTCAAGTACTAGGATTGGAGATGAGCAGTTCTTC
TRBD1	17	TRBJ1-1	NA	TRBV3-1/TRBV3-2	CAAASGTGDPWFTEAFF	TGTGCCGCGGCCTCCGGGACAGGGGACCCGTGGTTCACTGAAGCTTTCTTT
TRBD1	15	TRBJ1-2	NA	TRBV7-3	CASSANPGTGYGYTF	TGTGCCAGCAGCGCAAACCCCGGGACAGGGTATGGCTACACCTTC